The 13 T cell receptor beta chains below come from one sample, sequenced in a study of shared clonotypes between healthy human individuals. Sequencing used immunoSEQ multiplex PCR; TCRdb keeps in-frame clones, though not all of them. The table includes 2 million or so clones, 90% to 95% detected once. The specimen sequenced was naive CD4+ T cells sorted from blood. As for subset: CD45RA+ positively selected. Receptor source: a man younger than 30 in good health.

This rearrangement joins TRBV27 to TRBJ2-3, with 7 bases matching TRBD2. J was trimmed by 2 bases and V by 3 bases; bases with no gene match: 5. Germline lookup yields CDR1 MNHEY and CDR2 SMNVEV (reference sequence). The CDR3 extends over 15 amino acids. The CDR3 DNA reads TGTGCCAGCAGTTTCACCAGCGGGAACACAGATACGCAGTATTTT. It yields the protein CASSFTSGNTDTQYF.

The chain couples TRBV4-1 to TRBJ1-4; D is perhaps TRBD1 (5 bases). The CDR3 is 16 residues long. Germline CDR1 is MGHRA and CDR2 is YSYEKL. V was trimmed by 4 bases and J by 4 bases, leaving 16 bases between them. The CDR3 loop reads CASSRQPPMVNEKLFF. DNA of the CDR3: TGCGCCAGCAGCCGACAGCCTCCAATGGTTAATGAAAAACTGTTTTTT.

This chain uses TRBV19 with TRBJ1-1; D not resolved. The CDR3 extends over 11 amino acids. V lost 7 bases, J lost 1 base, and 4 bases lay in between. Per germline, CDR1 LNHDA and CDR2 SQIVND (reference sequence). The CDR3 region is CASKQNTEAFF. In nucleotides, the CDR3 is TGTGCCAGTAAGCAGAACACTGAAGCTTTCTTT. The whole variable domain, filled in from reference TRBV19 and TRBJ1-1, reads DGGITQSPKYLFRKEGQNVTLSCEQNLNHDAMYWYRQDPGQGLRLIYYSQIVNDFQKGDIAEGYSVSREKKESFPLTVTSAQKNPTAFYLCASKQNTEAFFGQGTRLTVV.

The chain joins TRBV18 to TRBJ2-6, with TRBD2 as a possible D gene (6 bases). Germline CDR1 KGHSH, CDR2 LQKENI. Trimming took off 1 base at V and 2 bases at J, with 9 bases between the two ends. The CDR3 sequence is 16 residues long. The CDR3 DNA reads as TGTGCCAGCTCACCACAGGGAGGAACTGGGGCCAACGTCCTGACTTTC. Translation: CASSPQGGTGANVLTF.

This chain links TRBV30 with TRBJ1-3, with D maybe TRBD1 (5 bases). The CDR3 consists of 15 residues. Germline CDR1 reads GTSNPN; CDR2 reads SVGIG (reference sequence). V was pared by 6 bases and J by 0 bases, with 15 bases between. This chain's CDR3 is CACGGGYFSGNTIYF. The CDR3 DNA reads as TGTGCCTGTGGCGGGGGATACTTCTCTGGAAACACCATATATTTT.

V is TRBV2 and J is TRBJ2-1; TRBD1 matches at 7 bases. Looked up from germline, CDR1 is SNHLY and CDR2 is FYNNEI. This CDR3 is 14 amino acids long. The trim removed 7 bases at V and 2 bases at J, leaving 5 bases unmatched. CDR3: CASNRQGTYNEQFF. The CDR3 nucleotides are TGTGCCAGCAACCGACAGGGAACCTACAATGAGCAGTTCTTC.

The chain uses TRBV6-1 and TRBJ2-7; D may correspond to TRBD1 or TRBD2 (5 bases each). The CDR3 sequence is 15 residues long. In germline, CDR1 is MNHNS, CDR2 SASEGT. V was trimmed by 7 bases and J by 7 bases, leaving 23 bases between them. The CDR3 sequence: CASTLNGLGVGEQYF. In nucleotides, the CDR3 is TGTGCCAGCACCCTTAACGGACTGGGGGTGGGAGAGCAGTACTTC.

The chain recombines TRBV7-6 with TRBJ2-1; D ambiguous. The CDR3 spans 15 residues. The V and J ends lost 6 bases and 4 bases respectively, with 16 bases between them. Germline V gives CDR1 SGHVS, CDR2 FNYEAQ. Written as DNA, the CDR3 is TGTGCCAGCAGATCCCAGGCAGGCTCATACAATGAGCAGTTCTTC. It codes for CASRSQAGSYNEQFF.

J is TRBJ1-6 and V is TRBV19, with D tentatively TRBD1 (5 bases). Germline CDR1 is LNHDA and CDR2 is SQIVND (reference sequence). Trimming took 5 bases from V and 5 from J, leaving 13 bases between them. The CDR3 sequence is 15 residues long. CDR3 DNA: TGTGCCAGTAGTGTCGGGACGTTTAATAATTCACCCCTCCACTTT. Protein: CASSVGTFNNSPLHF. The full variable domain, its missing parts supplied by reference TRBV19 and TRBJ1-6, is DGGITQSPKYLFRKEGQNVTLSCEQNLNHDAMYWYRQDPGQGLRLIYYSQIVNDFQKGDIAEGYSVSREKKESFPLTVTSAQKNPTAFYLCASSVGTFNNSPLHFGNGTRLTVT.

The chain couples TRBV10-3 to TRBJ2-7; D uncertain. Germline CDR1 and CDR2: ENHRY and SYGVKD. The CDR3 runs to 13 residues. V gave up 0 bases and J gave up 6 bases, with 9 bases separating them. The CDR3 region has the DNA TGTGCCATCAGTGAGTCGATGACGGGCGAGCAGTACTTC. Protein sequence: CAISESMTGEQYF.

The rearrangement joins TRBV6-1 to TRBJ1-4, with a weak D call TRBD1 (5 bases). With 6 bases removed from V and 10 bases from J, the gap between germline ends came to 21 bases. The germline CDR1 and CDR2 sequences are MNHNS and SASEGT. The CDR3 sequence is 15 residues long. CDR3 DNA sequence: TGTGCCAGCAGAGATCCGACAGTAAGTTTTGGAAAACTGTTTTTT. Its translation is CASRDPTVSFGKLFF.

The chain is built from TRBV6-5 and TRBJ2-7; D uncertain. Germline loops: CDR1 MNHEY, CDR2 SVGAGI. V was pared by 2 bases and J by 2 bases, with 10 bases between. CDR3 length: 14 residues. The CDR3: CASSYHQGAYEQYF. CDR3 nucleotides: TGTGCCAGCAGTTACCACCAAGGAGCCTACGAGCAGTACTTC.

This clone was picked up one time. Additional DNA sequences in this sample encode the identical CDR3. This rearrangement joins TRBV5-4 to TRBJ2-5; D is undetermined. The CDR3 runs 13 residues. CDR1 is SGHNT, CDR2 YYREEE, per germline (reference sequence). Between the trimmed V and J ends, which lost 2 bases and 5 bases, there was a span of 10 bases. CDR3 protein: CASSFGGGETQYF. DNA for the CDR3: TGTGCCAGCAGCTTTGGTGGTGGGGAGACCCAGTACTTC.